This is a list of T cell receptor beta chains from one sample in a study of T-cell memory formation after mild COVID-19. From the 5' RACE reads, TCRdb called clonotypes with MiXCR, one entry per CDR3 protein. The data contain roughly 250,000 distinct CDR3 sequences, 16% of them singletons. Sequences were obtained from PBMCs or a T cell subset sorted from them (not recorded which). The receptor source for this set is a man younger than 35 who had mild COVID-19 (a few samples of this study predate the infection). Cell type and time point are not known. The CDR3 runs from the conserved cysteine through the conserved F or W. The order of the fields is D gene, V gene, clone size, J gene, CDR3 DNA, CDR3 protein. The D gene is left open where the match is weak. Expanded clones are given a class, and other clones once, few, many or no size at all.

>-|TRBV27|few|TRBJ2-2
TGTGCCAGCAGTTTTTACTTGGGACTCGAGGGCACCGGGGAGCTGTTTTTT
CASSFYLGLEGTGELFF
>-|TRBV12-3/TRBV12-4|few|TRBJ1-2
TGTGCCAGCAGTCCCGACCAAATCAGGGGCTACACCTTC
CASSPDQIRGYTF
>TRBD1|TRBV7-2|-|TRBJ1-2
TGTGCCAGCAGCTTGGGGACAGGAGTTAACTATGGCTACACCTTC
CASSLGTGVNYGYTF
>-|TRBV20-1|few|TRBJ2-1
TGCAGTGCTAATGGGGGACCTTCGTACAATGAGCAGTTCTTC
CSANGGPSYNEQFF
>-|TRBV5-1|-|TRBJ2-5
TGCGCCAGCGGACCCCAAGAGACCCAGTACTTC
CASGPQETQYF
>-|TRBV18|once|TRBJ1-3
TGTGCCAGCTCACCACCGGTCAGTGTTGGAAACACCATATATTTT
CASSPPVSVGNTIYF
>TRBD1|TRBV28|-|TRBJ1-1
TGTGCCAGCAGTTTATGGGTGGTTGCGGGACAGGGGCAAGCTTTCTTT
CASSLWVVAGQGQAFF
>-|TRBV7-7|few|TRBJ2-1
TGTGCCAGCAGCTTAAGGTTCGGCTCGCAGCCGACCTCCTACAATGAGCAGTTCTTC
CASSLRFGSQPTSYNEQFF
>-|TRBV5-1|few|TRBJ2-4
TGCGCCAGCAGCTTGGGTGGGGGGTCAGCCAAAAACATTCAGTACTTC
CASSLGGGSAKNIQYF
>-|TRBV7-9|many|TRBJ1-1
TGTGCCAGCAGCTCACCCACGGGGGCTAGGACTGAAGCTTTCTTT
CASSSPTGARTEAFF
>TRBD1|TRBV5-5|-|TRBJ2-6
TGTGCCAGCAGCTGGACAGGGAGCTCTGGGGCCAACGTCCTGACTTTC
CASSWTGSSGANVLTF
>-|TRBV4-2|-|TRBJ1-2
TGTGCCAGCAGCCAAGGAGGACAGAACTATGGCTACACCTTC
CASSQGGQNYGYTF
>TRBD1|TRBV2|-|TRBJ1-1
TGTGCCAGCAGGGAACCGGGACAGGGGGCTGTTGAAGCTTTCTTT
CASREPGQGAVEAFF
>-|TRBV5-6|few|TRBJ1-1
TGTGCCAGCAGCCCTTTGGTCAGGGTAGGACCTGAAGCTTTCTTT
CASSPLVRVGPEAFF
>-|TRBV12-3/TRBV12-4|-|TRBJ1-6
TGTGCCAGCAGTTTCGGGTATAATTCACCCCTCCACTTT
CASSFGYNSPLHF